The T cell receptor beta chain under discussion was sequenced for a study of cytomegalovirus exposure and HLA in healthy donors. As for the study in general: Around 180 million T cells yielded 120 million or so unique TCR beta sequences, as an earlier analysis found. Study-wide results and caveats: An analysis was carried out later, and it reportedly showed fewer N-insertions in an Asian-associated ancestry cluster than the 666-donor mean. Among immune exposure information, only CMV serostatus was available. Confirmation was obtained in vitro that a few CMV-associated chains are specific for CMV antigens.

This clone turned up a few times. The antigen is undetermined. Germline values: CDR1 MNHEY, CDR2 SVGAGI. V was trimmed by 6 bases and J by 2 bases, leaving 10 bases between them. The length of the CDR3 is 13 residues. Amplification used 60 Vbeta primers and 13 Jbeta primers. Assay used: immunoSEQ multiplex PCR; TCRdb lists only in-frame clones, some missing. The table records approximately 88,000 clones, around four fifths of them present only once. The V call is TRBV6-5, the J call TRBJ1-2, with TRBD1 as a possible D gene (6 bases). The clonotype was recovered from a man in his forties or fifties in good health and CMV-seropositive. The sequencing sample was made of PBMCs. The CDR3 DNA reads TGTGCCAGCAGATGGACAGCCAACTATGGCTACACCTTC. Protein sequence: CASRWTANYGYTF.